The T cell receptor beta chain described here comes from a study of vaccination and CD4 T cells after COVID-19. At the Johns Hopkins FTIC core, DNA taken from cultured CD4+ T cells was sequenced by way of the Oncomine TCR Beta short-read assay. TCRdb called the PCR reads again in MiXCR, with one record for every CDR3 protein. The data show around 19,000 distinct CDR3 sequences, with roughly 56% seen just once and about 12% held by the top ten. On this clonotype itself: The antigen remains unidentified.

Stated treatment: roughly ten-day PBMC culture with coronavirus spike peptide pools or control peptides (ViraFEST assay). This CDR3 is built from 15 residues. CDR1 SNHLY and CDR2 FYNNEI come from the germline V gene. General study findings and limits: Relatively few convalescent patients and no early post-infection timepoints were analyzed.

The TCR sequence derives from a human donor who had recovered from COVID-19. This chain links TRBV2 with TRBJ2-1, with 11 positions matching TRBD2. The J call may not be correct, given that the DNA end is closer to TRBJ2-7. Input material: CD4+ T cells from blood, cultured in vitro. In DNA, the CDR3 is TGTGCCAGCAGTGAAGGTGGTAGCGGGAGGGGCGAGCAGTACTTC. Protein product: CASSEGGSGRGEQYF.